The 2 T cell receptor beta chains below were found in one sample sequenced in a study of control samples from healthy donors and cancer patients. Produced via immunoSEQ multiplex PCR; TCRdb's table is partial and in-frame only. The sample holds 190,000 or so clones, roughly 91% seen once. The sequenced sample consisted of blood. The receptors were gathered from a man aged 18 to 29 in good health.

This clone is a singleton in its sample. J is TRBJ2-1 and V is TRBV18; TRBD2 aligns across 14 bases. CDR1 and CDR2 from the germline V gene are KGHSH and LQKENI. The J segment lost 7 bases and the V segment lost 6 bases, leaving 5 bases of the junction unmatched. This CDR3 region has 15 residues. In DNA form, the CDR3 reads TGTGCCAGCTCCCCGACTAGCGGGGGGGGGAATGAGCAGTTCTTC. It encodes CASSPTSGGGNEQFF. The full variable domain, its missing parts supplied by reference TRBV18 and TRBJ2-1, is NAGVMQNPRHLVRRRGQEARLRCSPMKGHSHVYWYRQLPEEGLKFMVYLQKENIIDESGMPKERFSAEFPKEGPSILRIQQVVRGDSAAYFCASSPTSGGGNEQFFGPGTRLTVL.

J is TRBJ2-1 and V is TRBV7-9, with D unresolved. The germline V and J ends were trimmed by 4 bases and 10 bases, with 11 bases remaining between them. The germline V gene encodes CDR1 SEHNR and CDR2 FQNEAQ (reference sequence). The CDR3 has 12 amino acids. CDR3 residues: CASSYVFGEQFF. The CDR3 DNA is TGTGCCAGCAGCTACGTTTTCGGGGAGCAGTTCTTC.